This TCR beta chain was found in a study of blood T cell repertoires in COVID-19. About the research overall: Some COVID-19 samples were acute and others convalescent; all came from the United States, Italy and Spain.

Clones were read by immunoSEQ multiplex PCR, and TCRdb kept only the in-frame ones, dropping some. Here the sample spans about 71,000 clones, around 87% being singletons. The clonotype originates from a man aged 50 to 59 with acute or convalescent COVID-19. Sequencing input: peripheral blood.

The CDR3 sequence is CASSGLEDSPLHF. Here the CDR3 DNA reads TGTGCCAGCAGTGGTTTAGAGGATTCACCCCTCCACTTT. This chain links TRBV2 with TRBJ1-6, with D hard to call. V lost 4 bases and J 8 bases, leaving 9 bases between the germline ends. CDR1 is SNHLY and CDR2 is FYNNEI in the germline V gene. CDR3 length: 13 residues.